Below are 5 T cell receptor beta chains sequenced from a single sample in a study of blood T cell repertoires in COVID-19 (dated by TCRdb to 2018 to 2020). Libraries were prepared through the immunoSEQ multiplex PCR assay. The immuneACCESS repertoire file appears here via TCRdb, limited to in-frame rearrangements. These files lack a portion of the clones; in checked studies, under half of the deficit traces to unresolved V genes, and the cause of the others is not known. For this sample the table gives hundreds of thousands of clones, of which roughly nine tenths were detected only once. The top ten clonotypes cover 2.2% of the sample. Specimen: peripheral blood. These receptors were collected from a woman aged 45-60 years with acute or convalescent COVID-19.

CDR3 bases: TGTGCCTGGAACATAGGACACTTTAACTCACCCCTCCACTTT. This codes for CAWNIGHFNSPLHF. The chain links TRBV30 to TRBJ1-6; a possible D gene is TRBD1 (5 bases). Trimming took 4 bases from V and 10 from J, leaving 17 bases between them. CDR1 is GTSNPN and CDR2 is SVGIG in the germline V gene (reference sequence). The CDR3 has 14 amino acids.

The V call is TRBV6-2 or TRBV6-3, the J call TRBJ2-7; maybe TRBD2 (7 bases). The CDR3 consists of 13 residues. Germline CDR1 reads MNHEY; CDR2 reads SVGEGT. V lost 4 bases and J 6 bases, leaving 13 bases between the germline ends. As DNA, the CDR3 is TGTGCCAGCAGTTGGGGGGGGCGACCCGAGCAGTACTTC. It translates to CASSWGGRPEQYF.

V gene TRBV21-1 combines with J gene TRBJ1-2; the table's D gene call, TRBD1, was not cross checked with the DNA. TRBV21-1 is given as a pseudogene. The CDR3 sequence is 17 residues long. The CDR3 sequence: CASSKGVTGGPAGGYTF. The CDR3 DNA reads as TGTGCCAGCAGCAAAGGGGTGACAGGGGGCCCCGCCGGTGGCTACACCTTC.

The chain links TRBV6-5 to TRBJ2-2; the D gene is possibly TRBD2 (5 bases). CDR1 is MNHEY and CDR2 is SVGAGI in the germline V gene. This CDR3 is built from 15 residues. V was pared by 5 bases and J by 4 bases, with 14 bases between. The CDR3 loop is CASSPAGGGTGELFF. For the CDR3, the DNA is TGTGCCAGCAGTCCTGCCGGCGGAGGCACCGGGGAGCTGTTTTTT.

This clone was counted a single time. The V call is TRBV6-4, the J call TRBJ1-1; D is possibly TRBD1 (6 bases). The CDR3 has 13 residues. Deletions cut 3 bases from V and 8 bases from J, with 13 bases between. Germline V gene data show CDR1 as MRHNA and CDR2 as SNTAGT. CDR3 DNA sequence: TGTGCCAGCAGTGAATCCTTTGACAGGGAAGCTTTCTTT. Its protein product is CASSESFDREAFF.